The 20 T cell receptor beta chains given below trace back to one sample, sequenced in a study of OX40 agonist ivuxolimab in advanced cancers. Here immunoSEQ multiplex PCR was the method, and the copy in TCRdb shows in-frame clones only, minus some. The sample includes 55,000 to 60,000 clones, about 82% seen only once; the top ten take about 2.7%. The sample here was CD4+ or CD8+ T cells sorted from blood, taken in a trial of the OX40 agonist ivuxolimab. The receptor source for this set is an adult with an advanced solid tumor such as melanoma, head and neck, liver or kidney cancer.

The chain combines TRBV11-2 with TRBJ2-2, with 14 bases matching TRBD2. Per germline, CDR1 SGHAT and CDR2 FQNNGV. J gave up 7 bases and V 6 bases, and 7 bases lay outside the gene matches. This CDR3 region has 16 residues. The CDR3 coding sequence is TGTGCCAGCAGAACGACTAGCGGGAGGGCCGTCGGGGAGCTGTTTTTT. Translating gives CASRTTSGRAVGELFF.

The gene calls are TRBV7-2 and TRBJ2-5, with a possible D match to TRBD2 (6 bases). The V gene lost 5 bases and the J gene lost 0 bases, with 22 bases spanning the gap. The length of the CDR3 is 18 residues. CDR1 SGHTA and CDR2 FQGNSA come from the germline V gene. CDR3 DNA sequence: TGTGCCAGCAGCCCGGGACGAGGACTACTAAGAGACCAAGAGACCCAGTACTTC. This encodes CASSPGRGLLRDQETQYF.

This chain uses TRBV7-2 with TRBJ2-3; D not certain. V dropped 2 bases and J dropped 2 bases, with 8 bases sitting between them. CDR3 length equals 14 residues. Germline V gene sequence: CDR1 SGHTA, CDR2 FQGNSA. The CDR3 nucleotides are TGTGCCAGCAGCTTATACAAAAACACAGATACGCAGTATTTT. It codes for CASSLYKNTDTQYF. The variable domain in full, completed from reference TRBV7-2 and TRBJ2-3, reads GAGVSQSPSNKVTEKGKDVELRCDPISGHTALYWYRQSLGQGLEFLIYFQGNSAPDKSGLPSDRFSAERTGGSVSTLTIQRTQQEDSAVYLCASSLYKNTDTQYFGPGTRLTVL.

The chain has TRBV20-1 and TRBJ2-1; a possible D gene is TRBD2 (5 bases). CDR1 and CDR2 from the germline V gene are DFQATT and SNEGSKA (reference sequence). V lost 5 bases, J lost 5 bases, and 7 bases lay in between. The CDR3 extends over 11 amino acids. CDR3 loop: CSARTDNEQFF. The CDR3 DNA reads as TGCAGTGCTCGGACTGACAATGAGCAGTTCTTC.

The chain has TRBV5-1 and TRBJ2-5; 16 nucleotides match TRBD2. V lost 4 bases and J lost 5; bases outside the gene matches: 5. Germline V gene sequence: CDR1 SGHRS, CDR2 YFSETQ. There are 16 residues in the CDR3. The CDR3 region is CASSHGTSGGAETQYF. The CDR3 nucleotides are TGCGCCAGCAGCCACGGGACTAGCGGGGGGGCGGAGACCCAGTACTTC.

The chain joins TRBV11-3 to TRBJ2-3; the D gene is possibly TRBD1 (5 bases). The germline gives CDR1 SGHNT, CDR2 YENEEA. CDR3 length: 17 residues. Trimming removed 0 bases at V and 1 base at J, with 14 bases between. The DNA of the CDR3 is TGTGCCAGCAGCTTAGATTCGGTCTCCAGGGGCACAGATACGCAGTATTTT. This gives the protein CASSLDSVSRGTDTQYF.

The chain recombines TRBV10-3 with TRBJ1-2; no reliable D call. The CDR3 is made up of 14 amino acids. V shed 2 bases and J shed 0 bases, with 7 bases lying between them. CDR1 and CDR2 (germline): ENHRY, SYGVKD. The CDR3 DNA follows: TGTGCCATCAGTGAGGCTCTCTCTAACTATGGCTACACCTTC. Protein sequence: CAISEALSNYGYTF.

This rearrangement joins TRBV5-1 to TRBJ2-3; no clear D. This CDR3 spans 15 amino acids. Looked up from germline, CDR1 is SGHRS and CDR2 is YFSETQ. Between the trimmed V and J ends, which lost 0 bases and 3 bases, there was a span of 11 bases. The DNA of the CDR3 is TGCGCCAGCAGCTTGGATGGGGTCGGGACAGATACGCAGTATTTT. It is translated as CASSLDGVGTDTQYF.

The V and J genes are TRBV27 and TRBJ2-7; 7 nucleotides align to TRBD2. With V trimmed by 2 bases and J by 2 bases, 3 bases remained unmatched. In germline, CDR1 is MNHEY, CDR2 SMNVEV (reference sequence). CDR3 length: 14 residues. This CDR3 reads CASSLRGGTYEQYF. CDR3 DNA sequence: TGTGCCAGCAGTTTAAGGGGAGGGACCTACGAGCAGTACTTC.

Within the sample, this clone is large. V is TRBV30 and J is TRBJ1-4; D is ambiguous. Germline CDR1 reads GTSNPN; CDR2 reads SVGIG (reference sequence). The CDR3 is made up of 14 amino acids. The germline V and J ends were trimmed by 3 bases and 3 bases, with 11 bases remaining between them. The CDR3 here is CAWRLAGANEKLFF. Here the CDR3 DNA reads TGTGCCTGGAGATTGGCTGGAGCTAATGAAAAACTGTTTTTT. Based on the CDR3 plus reference TRBV30 and TRBJ1-4, the full variable domain is SQTIHQWPATLVQPVGSPLSLECTVEGTSNPNLYWYRQAAGRGLQLLFYSVGIGQISSEVPQNLSASRPQDRQFILSSKKLLLSDSGFYLCAWRLAGANEKLFFGSGTQLSVL.

The chain recombines TRBV6-1 with TRBJ2-6, with unresolved D. This CDR3 spans 13 amino acids. V was cut by 7 bases and J by 3 bases, with 7 bases left in between. Germline assignment: CDR1 MNHNS and CDR2 SASEGT. This CDR3 reads CASTRVGANVLTF. Here the CDR3 DNA reads TGTGCCAGCACCCGGGTTGGGGCCAACGTCCTGACTTTC.

The chain recombines TRBV4-2 with TRBJ2-5, with D perhaps TRBD2 (7 bases). Trimming took off 1 base at V and 1 base at J, with 13 bases between the two ends. Germline V gives CDR1 LGHNA, CDR2 YNFKEQ. The CDR3 has 16 amino acids. The CDR3 is CASSQAGGGAQETQYF. CDR3 DNA: TGTGCCAGCAGCCAAGCGGGCGGGGGCGCCCAAGAGACCCAGTACTTC.

The rearrangement joins TRBV7-8 to TRBJ2-2; D may be TRBD1 (6 bases). V lost 5 bases, J lost 0 bases, and 13 bases lay in between. This CDR3 has 16 amino acids. Germline V gives CDR1 SGHVS, CDR2 FQNEAQ. The CDR3 sequence is CASSTQGQTNTGELFF. CDR3 sequence (DNA): TGTGCCAGCAGCACCCAGGGGCAGACGAACACCGGGGAGCTGTTTTTT. The full variable domain, its missing parts supplied by reference TRBV7-8 and TRBJ2-2, is GAGVSQSPRYKVAKRGQDVALRCDPISGHVSLFWYQQALGQGPEFLTYFQNEAQLDKSGLPSDRFFAERPEGSVSTLKIQRTQQEDSAVYLCASSTQGQTNTGELFFGEGSRLTVL.

This clone was recorded a few times. This rearrangement joins TRBV5-1 to TRBJ2-3, with TRBD2 matching over 7 bases. The CDR3 is 18 amino acids. V trimming: 1 base; J trimming: 0 bases; junction bases outside the gene matches: 11. Germline CDR1 SGHRS, CDR2 YFSETQ. CDR3 residues: CASSLTYAGEVSTDTQYF. CDR3 DNA sequence: TGCGCCAGCAGCTTGACATATGCGGGGGAAGTAAGCACAGATACGCAGTATTTT.

This chain uses TRBV5-4 with TRBJ2-1; TRBD2 agrees at 8 bases. The germline V gene encodes CDR1 SGHNT and CDR2 YYREEE (reference sequence). CDR3 length equals 16 residues. V shed 7 bases, J shed 8 bases, and the junction held 17 bases outside the gene matches. The CDR3 reads CASSEGLGRAGDEQFF. For the CDR3, the DNA is TGTGCCAGCTCTGAGGGCCTCGGGAGGGCCGGGGATGAGCAGTTCTTC.

The J gene is TRBJ2-3, the V gene TRBV4-1; TRBD2 agrees at 10 bases. CDR1 and CDR2 (germline): MGHRA, YSYEKL. Trimming took 1 base from V and 1 from J; bases not matched to a gene: 14. The CDR3 length is 20 residues. CDR3 nucleotides: TGCGCCAGCAGCCAAGGCAAGCCTCTAGCGGGAGTTCGTGGCACAGATACGCAGTATTTT. Translating it yields CASSQGKPLAGVRGTDTQYF.

This clone was observed a single time. The chain is built from TRBV20-1 and TRBJ1-2; 8 nucleotides agree with TRBD1. From germline, CDR1 is DFQATT and CDR2 SNEGSKA (reference sequence). The CDR3 runs 11 residues. The V gene end was trimmed by 4 bases and the J gene end by 12 bases; junction bases not matched to a gene: 7. The CDR3 is CSATRTGKNTF. Here the CDR3 DNA reads TGCAGTGCTACCAGGACAGGGAAAAACACCTTC.

For the CDR3, the DNA is TGCGCCAGCAGTGAGTTCGCAGGAGGGAGGACCCAGTACTTC. It codes for CASSEFAGGRTQYF. This chain links TRBV10-2 with TRBJ2-5; tentatively, D is TRBD2 (6 bases). Germline CDR1 and CDR2: WSHSY and SAAADI. V was pared by 1 base and J by 7 bases, with 13 bases between. CDR3 length: 14 amino acids.

The chain couples TRBV4-2 to TRBJ1-5; D uncertain. Germline V gives CDR1 LGHNA, CDR2 YNFKEQ. This CDR3 is 16 amino acids long. V was clipped by 0 bases and J by 2 bases, with 11 bases between them. CDR3 in amino acids: CASSQDLSNGNQPQHF. The CDR3, as DNA: TGTGCCAGCAGCCAAGATCTGAGTAACGGCAATCAGCCCCAGCATTTT.

The chain couples TRBV6-4 to TRBJ2-7; D not certain. The CDR3 contains 11 residues. The germline V gene encodes CDR1 MRHNA and CDR2 SNTAGT. Trimming removed 2 bases from V and 7 bases from J, with 6 bases in between. As DNA, the CDR3 is TGTGCCAGCAGTGACAGACGAGAGCAGTACTTC. Translated, it gives CASSDRREQYF.